These 18 T cell receptor beta chains originate from one sample sequenced in a study of blood T cell repertoires in COVID-19. This table comes from immunoSEQ multiplex PCR, and its TCRdb copy is limited to in-frame clones, with some not included. The data contain about 74,000 clones, about 90% of them singletons. The sequenced sample was peripheral blood. Every receptor here comes from a woman between 45 and 65 years old in a cohort sampled during active COVID-19.

This chain uses TRBV12-3 or TRBV12-4 with TRBJ2-7; possible D gene TRBD1, 5 bases. The V and J ends lost 4 bases and 9 bases respectively, with 16 bases between them. The CDR3 consists of 13 residues. This CDR3 is CASSSDSLGVQYF. The DNA for the CDR3 is TGTGCCAGCAGTTCCGACAGTTTAGGTGTGCAGTACTTC.

The chain joins TRBV7-2 to TRBJ2-3; 8 bases are shared with TRBD2. Germline lookup yields CDR1 SGHTA and CDR2 FQGNSA. This CDR3 is 15 amino acids long. The trim removed 3 bases at V and 0 bases at J, leaving 2 bases unmatched. CDR3 sequence reads: CASSLASGSTDTQYF. The CDR3 region has the DNA TGTGCCAGCAGCTTGGCTAGCGGGAGCACAGATACGCAGTATTTT.

The rearrangement joins TRBV7-2 to TRBJ1-1, with 8 bases lining up with TRBD1. The germline V gene encodes CDR1 SGHTA and CDR2 FQGNSA. Unmatched junction bases numbered 5, after V lost 5 bases and J lost 0 bases. This CDR3 has 15 residues. The CDR3 spells CASSPTGALNTEAFF. CDR3 nucleotide sequence: TGTGCCAGCAGCCCGACAGGGGCCTTGAACACTGAAGCTTTCTTT.

The chain recombines TRBV9 with TRBJ1-1, with 8 bases matching TRBD1. The germline V gene has CDR1 SGDLS and CDR2 YYNGEE. This CDR3 region has 15 residues. V shed 4 bases, J shed 1 base, and the junction held 6 bases outside the gene matches. The DNA for the CDR3 is TGTGCCAGCAGCCAGTACGACAGGGGGAACACTGAAGCTTTCTTT. Translation: CASSQYDRGNTEAFF. The full variable domain, rest sourced from reference TRBV9 and TRBJ1-1, is DSGVTQTPKHLITATGQRVTLRCSPRSGDLSVYWYQQSLDQGLQFLIQYYNGEERAKGNILERFSAQQFPDLHSELNLSSLELGDSALYFCASSQYDRGNTEAFFGQGTRLTVV.

The rearrangement links TRBV5-4 to TRBJ1-1; 7 bases fit TRBD1. Trimming removed 6 bases from V and 6 bases from J; junction bases left unmatched: 8. The germline CDR1 and CDR2 sequences are SGHNT and YYREEE (reference sequence). The CDR3 totals 13 residues. CDR3 sequence reads: CASNLQGKAEAFF. The DNA for the CDR3 is TGTGCCAGCAACTTACAGGGGAAGGCTGAAGCTTTCTTT. Looking up the rest from reference TRBV5-4 and TRBJ1-1 gives the full variable domain: ETGVTQSPTHLIKTRGQQVTLRCSSQSGHNTVSWYQQALGQGPQFIFQYYREEENGRGNFPPRFSGLQFPNYSSELNVNALELDDSALYLCASNLQGKAEAFFGQGTRLTVV.

V and J are TRBV19 and TRBJ1-5; 9 nucleotides match TRBD1. The CDR3 has 14 residues. Germline trimming cut 6 bases from V and 5 bases from J; bases unmatched to any gene: 5. Germline CDR1 is LNHDA and CDR2 is SQIVND (reference sequence). CDR3 region: CASSQTGGYQPQHF. The CDR3, as DNA: TGTGCCAGTAGCCAAACAGGGGGCTATCAGCCCCAGCATTTT. The entire variable domain, with the rest obtained from reference TRBV19 and TRBJ1-5, is as follows: DGGITQSPKYLFRKEGQNVTLSCEQNLNHDAMYWYRQDPGQGLRLIYYSQIVNDFQKGDIAEGYSVSREKKESFPLTVTSAQKNPTAFYLCASSQTGGYQPQHFGDGTRLSIL.

This chain uses TRBV19 with TRBJ1-1; 7 bases are a match to TRBD1. J was trimmed by 5 bases and V by 5 bases; bases with no gene match: 8. Germline-derived CDR1 and CDR2 are LNHDA and SQIVND (reference sequence). The CDR3 covers 14 residues. The CDR3 DNA follows: TGTGCCAGTAGTCCCCGAGGGACAGTGACTGAAGCTTTCTTT. This gives the protein CASSPRGTVTEAFF.

The chain carries TRBV10-3 and TRBJ2-7; D ambiguous. This CDR3 comprises 12 residues. V shed 0 bases and J shed 4 bases, with 4 bases lying between them. Germline V gene lookup returns CDR1 ENHRY and CDR2 SYGVKD. The CDR3 DNA sequence: TGTGCCATCAGTGAGTCCAGTTACGAGCAGTACTTC. Amino acids: CAISESSYEQYF.

The chain is built from TRBV18 and TRBJ2-2; 12 bases fit TRBD2. CDR3 length equals 17 residues. V was pared by 5 bases and J by 1 base, with 5 bases of the junction left unmatched. The germline CDR1 and CDR2 sequences are KGHSH and LQKENI. CDR3 in amino acids: CASSTLTSGRNTGELFF. The CDR3 nucleotides read TGTGCCAGCTCAACCCTGACTAGCGGGAGGAACACCGGGGAGCTGTTTTTT.

This rearrangement joins TRBV27 to TRBJ1-6, with 8 nucleotides matching TRBD1. The CDR3 covers 15 residues. Germline V gene data show CDR1 as MNHEY and CDR2 as SMNVEV (reference sequence). With V trimmed by 6 bases and J by 6 bases, 7 bases remained unmatched. CDR3 residues: CASSLPGQGNSPLHF. The CDR3 DNA reads TGTGCCAGCAGCCTACCCGGACAGGGTAATTCACCCCTCCACTTT.

The rearrangement links TRBV23-1 to TRBJ2-3; 7 bases fit TRBD2. TRBV23-1 is identified as an open reading frame with a role that is uncertain. This CDR3 region has 18 residues. V lost 4 bases and J lost 8; bases outside the gene matches: 21. The CDR3 nucleotides are TGCGCCAGCAGTCCCATCCCCCCTACGAGCGGGATCGGAGGTACGCAGTATTTT. Translating gives CASSPIPPTSGIGGTQYF.

The gene calls are TRBV27 and TRBJ2-3; D not resolved. The V gene lost 5 bases and the J gene lost 2 bases, with 14 bases spanning the gap. Germline assignment: CDR1 MNHEY and CDR2 SMNVEV (reference sequence). The length of the CDR3 is 15 residues. The CDR3: CASSSRQVSTDTQYF. DNA for the CDR3: TGTGCCAGCAGTAGTCGGCAGGTCTCCACAGATACGCAGTATTTT.

V is TRBV21-1 and J is TRBJ2-2; the tabulated D call, TRBD2, remains unverified against the DNA. TRBV21-1 is deemed a pseudogene. CDR3 size: 16 residues. Written as DNA, the CDR3 is TGTGCCAGCAGCAAAGACCCGGGAAGAAAGGCCGGGGAGCTGTTTTTT. Translated, it gives CASSKDPGRKAGELFF.

J is TRBJ2-1 and V is TRBV5-6, with TRBD2 as a possible D gene (6 bases). The CDR3 is 13 residues long. CDR1 is SGHDT and CDR2 is YYEEEE in the germline V gene. Trimming removed 4 bases at V and 7 bases at J, with 12 bases between. As DNA, the CDR3 is TGTGCCAGCAGCCCCAGACTAGTAAATGAGCAGTTCTTC. Protein: CASSPRLVNEQFF.

The table lists this clone with a count of one. V is TRBV6-5 and J is TRBJ1-6, with TRBD1 identical over 10 bases. The length of the CDR3 is 15 residues. Germline V CDR1 and CDR2: MNHEY, SVGAGI. With 6 bases clipped from V and 3 bases from J, the junction kept 2 bases outside the gene matches. CDR3 sequence: CASSRTGGYNSPLHF. In DNA form, the CDR3 reads TGTGCCAGCAGCAGGACAGGGGGCTATAATTCACCCCTCCACTTT.

This sequence joins TRBV10-3 and TRBJ1-3; D gene unclear. This CDR3 is 13 amino acids long. V was pared by 4 bases and J by 3 bases, with 7 bases between. Germline values: CDR1 ENHRY, CDR2 SYGVKD. CDR3 sequence reads: CAISGGNGNTIYF. As DNA, the CDR3 is TGTGCCATCAGTGGAGGGAATGGAAACACCATATATTTT.

V and J are TRBV2 and TRBJ2-5; no reliable D call. Germline V CDR1 and CDR2: SNHLY, FYNNEI. V lost 5 bases and J lost 3, with 10 bases in between. This CDR3 region has 13 residues. CDR3 DNA sequence: TGTGCCAGCAGTCCCGTCTTTAAAGAGACCCAGTACTTC. Translating it yields CASSPVFKETQYF.

This clone was picked up a small number of times. The V and J genes are TRBV19 and TRBJ1-2, with TRBD1 as a possible D gene (5 bases). Between the trimmed V and J ends, which lost 7 bases and 5 bases, there was a span of 14 bases. Germline CDR1 reads LNHDA; CDR2 reads SQIVND (reference sequence). The CDR3 consists of 13 residues. The CDR3: CASNPGPGYGYTF. Here the CDR3 DNA reads TGTGCCAGTAACCCAGGGCCTGGGTATGGCTACACCTTC. Drawing the rest from reference TRBV19 and TRBJ1-2, the complete variable domain is DGGITQSPKYLFRKEGQNVTLSCEQNLNHDAMYWYRQDPGQGLRLIYYSQIVNDFQKGDIAEGYSVSREKKESFPLTVTSAQKNPTAFYLCASNPGPGYGYTFGSGTRLTVV.